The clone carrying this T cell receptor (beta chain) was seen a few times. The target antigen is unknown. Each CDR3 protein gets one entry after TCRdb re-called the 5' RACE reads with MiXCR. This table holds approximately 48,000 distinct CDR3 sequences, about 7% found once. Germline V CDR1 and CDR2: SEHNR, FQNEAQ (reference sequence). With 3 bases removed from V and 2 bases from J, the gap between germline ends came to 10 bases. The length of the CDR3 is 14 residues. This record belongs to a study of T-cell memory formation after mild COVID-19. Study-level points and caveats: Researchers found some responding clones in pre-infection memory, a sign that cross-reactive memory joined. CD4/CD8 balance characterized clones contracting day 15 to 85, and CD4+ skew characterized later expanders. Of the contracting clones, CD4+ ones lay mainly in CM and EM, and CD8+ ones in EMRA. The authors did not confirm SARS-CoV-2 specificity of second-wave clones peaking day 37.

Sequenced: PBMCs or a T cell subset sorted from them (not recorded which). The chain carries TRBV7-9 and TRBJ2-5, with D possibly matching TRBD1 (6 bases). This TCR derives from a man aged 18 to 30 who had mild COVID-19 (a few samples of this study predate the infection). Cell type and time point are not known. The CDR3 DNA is TGTGCCAGCAGCTTGCAGACAGGTCAAGAGACCCAGTACTTC. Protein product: CASSLQTGQETQYF.